One sample yielded the 6 T cell receptor beta chains listed below, sequenced in a study of CXCR3-negative and CXCR3-positive naive CD8 T cells. General observations from the study: CXCR3-negative naive cells had less hydrophobic TRB CDR3s than did CXCR3-positive naive cells.

UMI-labeled 5' RACE yielded the TRB cDNA libraries. From its re-call of the 5' RACE reads, TCRdb lists each CDR3 protein once, without DNA. The sample table includes some 140,000 distinct CDR3 sequences. No antigens are known for them. Material: naive CXCR3+ CD8+ T cells from blood. Subset reported: CD45RO-CCR7+CD27+CD95- naive CD8+ T cells expressing CXCR3 (TNR3+). The receptors were gathered from a human donor in good health. Some clones in this sample may be carry-over from other donors' samples.

V and J are TRBV29-1 and TRBJ2-1; without DNA, the TCRdb call of TRBD2 cannot be checked. From germline, CDR1 is SQVTM and CDR2 ANQGSEA. The CDR3 runs 15 residues. The CDR3 protein is CSVPRTGQRDNEQFF.

This chain links TRBV12-3 or TRBV12-4 with TRBJ2-1. The CDR3 runs 13 residues. CDR3 region: CASSFWQSNEQFF.

The chain employs TRBV4-3 and TRBJ2-7; TCRdb designates TRBD1, a call that cannot be tested without DNA. The germline V gene encodes CDR1 LGHNA and CDR2 YSLEER. CDR3 length: 16 amino acids. The CDR3 spells CASSQDQQGASYEQYF.

The V and J genes are TRBV7-9 and TRBJ2-7; TCRdb designates TRBD2, a call that cannot be tested without DNA. The CDR3 totals 14 residues. The V gene's germline CDR1 is SEHNR and CDR2 FQNEAQ (reference sequence). The CDR3 loop reads CASSRETVTYEQYF.

The rearrangement links TRBV6-2 or TRBV6-3 to TRBJ2-2. The germline V gene has CDR1 MNHEY and CDR2 SVGEGT. The CDR3 is made up of 11 amino acids. The CDR3 region is CASSYLGELFF.

This chain uses TRBV5-1 with TRBJ2-6; TCRdb designates TRBD2, a call that cannot be tested without DNA. Looked up from germline, CDR1 is SGHRS and CDR2 is YFSETQ. This CDR3 is 17 amino acids long. The CDR3 region is CASSLFSGSTGANVLTF.